Here is one T cell receptor beta chain with its context. The source of the sample is a study of blood T cell repertoires in COVID-19. Data came from immunoSEQ multiplex PCR; TCRdb stores just in-frame clones and leaves some out. In the table there are about 130,000 clones, 60% to 80% of which are singletons. This TCR was recovered from a man at least 80 years old with COVID-19, enrolled during active disease. Sample: peripheral blood.

The CDR3 protein is CASSLEGAMETQYF. DNA of the CDR3: TGCGCCAGCAGCTTGGAGGGGGCAATGGAGACCCAGTACTTC. V gene TRBV5-1 combines with J gene TRBJ2-5; 7 bases align to TRBD1. V lost 0 bases to trimming and J lost 5 bases; unmatched junction nucleotides: 4. In germline, CDR1 is SGHRS, CDR2 YFSETQ. The CDR3 sequence is 14 residues long.